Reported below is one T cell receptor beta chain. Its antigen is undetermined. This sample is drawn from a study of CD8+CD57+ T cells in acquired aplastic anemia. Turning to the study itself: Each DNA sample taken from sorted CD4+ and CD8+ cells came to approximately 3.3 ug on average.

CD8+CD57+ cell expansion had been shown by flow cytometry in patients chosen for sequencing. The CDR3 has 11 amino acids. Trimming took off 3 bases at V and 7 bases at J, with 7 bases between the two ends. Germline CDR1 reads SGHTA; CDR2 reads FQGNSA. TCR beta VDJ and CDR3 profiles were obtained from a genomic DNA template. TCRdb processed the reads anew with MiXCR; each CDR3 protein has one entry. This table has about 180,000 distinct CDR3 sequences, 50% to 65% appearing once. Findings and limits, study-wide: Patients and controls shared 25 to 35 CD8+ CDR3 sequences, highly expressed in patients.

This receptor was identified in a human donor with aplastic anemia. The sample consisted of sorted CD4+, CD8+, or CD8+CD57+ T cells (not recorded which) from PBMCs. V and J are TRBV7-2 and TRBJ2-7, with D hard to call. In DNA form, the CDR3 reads TGTGCCAGCAGCTTTGGCTGGGAGCAGTACTTC. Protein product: CASSFGWEQYF.